The rows below give T cell receptor beta chains drawn from one sample of a study of a mutant IDH1 vaccine in newly diagnosed glioma. Sequencing used immunoSEQ multiplex PCR; TCRdb keeps in-frame clones, though not all of them. The sample shows tens of thousands of clones, about four fifths of them seen only once. This sample comprised PBMCs, obtained from a glioma patient treated with radiotherapy, temozolomide or both. These receptors all stem from a man aged 50-60 years with glioma. Both conserved end residues are part of each CDR3. The D gene is left open where the match is weak. Clone size is shown for a subset of rows, as once, few, many or a class of expanded clone.

J: TRBJ1-1
V: TRBV4-1
size: few
D: .
CDR3: CASSQERAGRGTEAFF
DNA: TGCGCCAGCAGCCAAGAACGGGCCGGACGGGGCACTGAAGCTTTCTTT

J: TRBJ1-1
V: TRBV19
size: .
D: .
CDR3: CASLNPTGFTEAFF
DNA: TGTGCCAGTTTAAATCCTACAGGGTTTACTGAAGCTTTCTTT

J: TRBJ2-3
V: TRBV11-2
size: .
D: .
CDR3: CASSPGTYSSTDTQYF
DNA: TGTGCCAGCAGCCCCGGGACTTATTCTAGCACAGATACGCAGTATTTT

J: TRBJ2-3
V: TRBV19
size: .
D: .
CDR3: CATSPGGFTDTQYF
DNA: TGTGCCACCAGTCCGGGTGGCTTCACAGATACGCAGTATTTT

J: TRBJ2-3
V: TRBV4-1
size: .
D: TRBD2
CDR3: CASSPGLAGGSTDTQYF
DNA: TGCGCCAGCAGCCCCGGACTAGCGGGGGGCTCCACAGATACGCAGTATTTT

J: TRBJ2-3
V: TRBV4-1
size: .
D: .
CDR3: CASSQDTNTDTQYF
DNA: TGCGCCAGCAGCCAAGATACCAACACAGATACGCAGTATTTT

J: TRBJ1-1
V: TRBV5-1
size: .
D: .
CDR3: CASSLEQGLTEAFF
DNA: TGCGCCAGCAGCTTGGAGCAGGGACTCACTGAAGCTTTCTTT

J: TRBJ2-1
V: TRBV5-6
size: .
D: TRBD2
CDR3: CASSFWGTSRIHHNEQFF
DNA: TGTGCCAGCAGCTTCTGGGGGACTAGCCGAATTCATCACAATGAGCAGTTCTTC

J: TRBJ2-7
V: TRBV5-1
size: .
D: TRBD1
CDR3: CASSFSGTGAYEQYF
DNA: TGCGCCAGCAGCTTTTCCGGGACAGGGGCTTACGAGCAGTACTTC

J: TRBJ2-3
V: TRBV9
size: .
D: .
CDR3: CASKAQEGVDTQYF
DNA: TGTGCCAGCAAGGCCCAGGAGGGTGTAGATACGCAGTATTTT

J: TRBJ2-2
V: TRBV19
size: .
D: TRBD1
CDR3: CASRDRGNTGELFF
DNA: TGTGCCAGTCGGGACAGGGGGAACACCGGGGAGCTGTTTTTT

J: TRBJ2-5
V: TRBV9
size: .
D: TRBD2
CDR3: CASSALGTSGLQETQYF
DNA: TGTGCCAGCAGCGCACTCGGGACTAGCGGGCTCCAAGAGACCCAGTACTTC

J: TRBJ2-5
V: TRBV7-2
size: .
D: TRBD2
CDR3: CASSLASSGAQETQYF
DNA: TGTGCCAGCAGCTTAGCAAGTAGCGGGGCTCAAGAGACCCAGTACTTC

J: TRBJ1-1
V: TRBV30
size: few
D: .
CDR3: CAWSVPVGTAFF
DNA: TGTGCCTGGAGTGTTCCAGTCGGGACAGCTTTCTTT

J: TRBJ1-3
V: TRBV9
size: once
D: .
CDR3: CASSEGVSSGNTIYF
DNA: TGTGCCAGCAGCGAAGGGGTGAGCTCTGGAAACACCATATATTTT

J: TRBJ2-3
V: TRBV5-6
size: few
D: .
CDR3: CASSLDRGTDTQYF
DNA: TGTGCCAGCAGCTTGGATAGGGGCACAGATACGCAGTATTTT

J: TRBJ2-7
V: TRBV10-2
size: .
D: .
CDR3: CASSALATTGEQYF
DNA: TGCGCCAGCAGTGCCCTAGCCACCACCGGCGAGCAGTACTTC

J: TRBJ2-3
V: TRBV9
size: .
D: .
CDR3: CASTQDSVSTDTQYF
DNA: TGTGCCAGCACGCAAGACAGCGTAAGCACAGATACGCAGTATTTT

J: TRBJ2-7
V: TRBV7-9
size: .
D: .
CDR3: CASSLVVRDPNEQYF
DNA: TGTGCCAGCAGCTTAGTGGTTAGGGATCCCAACGAGCAGTACTTC

J: TRBJ2-3
V: TRBV28
size: .
D: .
CDR3: CASSLWKGDTQYF
DNA: TGTGCCAGCAGTCTTTGGAAAGGGGATACGCAGTATTTT

J: TRBJ2-7
V: TRBV5-1
size: .
D: .
CDR3: CASSSRVPSYEQYF
DNA: TGCGCCAGCAGCTCCCGGGTTCCCTCCTACGAGCAGTACTTC

J: TRBJ2-2
V: TRBV4-3
size: .
D: .
CDR3: CASSVLRGAGELFF
DNA: TGCGCCAGCAGTGTTCTCAGGGGGGCCGGGGAGCTGTTTTTT

J: TRBJ2-2
V: TRBV2
size: .
D: TRBD1
CDR3: CASSRDRGTGELFF
DNA: TGTGCCAGCAGCCGGGACAGGGGCACCGGGGAGCTGTTTTTT

J: TRBJ2-2
V: TRBV28
size: .
D: .
CDR3: CASSLGPGELFF
DNA: TGTGCCAGCAGTTTGGGACCCGGGGAGCTGTTTTTT

J: TRBJ2-7
V: TRBV30
size: .
D: .
CDR3: CAWRVSYEQYF
DNA: TGTGCCTGGAGGGTCTCCTACGAGCAGTACTTC